Listed here are 9 T cell receptor beta chains from one sample, sequenced in a study of T cells in Graves' hyperthyroidism and ophthalmopathy. It was RNA transcripts that yielded the amplified TCR beta CDR3 regions. First-round RT-PCR of the TCR CDR3 relied on the HTBI primer set. MiXCR, run by TCRdb on the multiplex PCR reads, gives a single entry per CDR3 protein. The repertoire holds fewer than 750,000 distinct CDR3 sequences, with roughly 15% as singletons. The source material was blood. These TCRs come from a woman aged 40 to 50 with Graves' ophthalmopathy.

This clonotype was seen repeatedly, ten times or more. One end of the junction varies from germline; a read error may be responsible. V and J are TRBV6-5 and TRBJ2-2, with D tentatively TRBD2 (5 bases). Germline CDR1 and CDR2: MNHEY and SVGAGI. CDR3 length: 13 residues. CDR3 amino acids: CASRFRENGELFF. The CDR3 DNA sequence: TGTGCCAGCAGATTCCGCGAGAACGGGGAGCTGTTTTTC.

This clonotype was observed at least ten times. The chain recombines TRBV20-1 with TRBJ2-7; a possible D gene is TRBD2 (5 bases). V was shortened by 0 bases and J by 7 bases, with 19 bases between the two germline ends. Germline V lookup: CDR1 DFQATT, CDR2 SNEGSKA (reference sequence). This CDR3 contains 15 residues. This CDR3 reads CSAREARETTFEQYF. The CDR3 DNA reads as TGCAGTGCTAGAGAGGCGAGGGAAACTACGTTTGAGCAGTACTTC.

This clonotype was detected ten times or more. The J gene is TRBJ2-7, the V gene TRBV2; D unclear. Germline CDR1 SNHLY, CDR2 FYNNEI. With 1 base removed from V and 2 bases from J, the gap between germline ends came to 9 bases. CDR3 length: 14 residues. DNA of the CDR3: TGTGCCAGCAGTGAAGGCTTTATAGCCTACGAGCAGTACTTC. Its translation is CASSEGFIAYEQYF.

The gene calls are TRBV6-2 or TRBV6-3 and TRBJ2-7; D is undetermined. The V end was cut by 0 bases, the J end by 3 bases, with 15 bases between. Germline CDR1 is MNHEY and CDR2 is SVGEGT. CDR3 length: 16 amino acids. The CDR3 region is CASSYSTAVLGYEQYF. The CDR3 DNA reads as TGTGCCAGCAGTTACTCGACGGCCGTCCTGGGCTACGAGCAGTACTTC.

This clonotype came up a few times. CDR3 in DNA: TGTGCCAGCAGCGTCAATATGGGGGAGGAGACCCAGTACTTC. Translating it yields CASSVNMGEETQYF. This chain links TRBV9 with TRBJ2-5, with D tentatively TRBD1 or TRBD2 (5 bases each). V was shortened by 2 bases and J by 5 bases, with 13 bases between the two germline ends. CDR3 length: 14 amino acids. Per the germline V gene, CDR1 is SGDLS and CDR2 is YYNGEE.

This clonotype was counted between two and nine times. The gene calls are TRBV6-5 and TRBJ1-1; D possibly corresponds to TRBD1 (6 bases). Germline loops: CDR1 MNHEY, CDR2 SVGAGI. V lost 2 bases to trimming and J lost 4 bases, with 14 bases between them. The CDR3 contains 15 residues. The CDR3 sequence: CASSYGAGVGTEAFF. In nucleotides, the CDR3 is TGTGCCAGCAGTTACGGGGCAGGGGTAGGCACTGAAGCTTTCTTT.

V usage is TRBV4-2 and J usage is TRBJ2-3; TRBD2 agrees at 7 bases. This CDR3 has 16 amino acids. The trim removed 0 bases at V and 3 bases at J, leaving 6 bases unmatched. CDR1 is LGHNA, CDR2 YNFKEQ, per germline. In DNA, the CDR3 is TGTGCCAGCAGCCAAGATCTGACTAGCCTTACAGATACGCAGTATTTT. This sequence encodes CASSQDLTSLTDTQYF.

The rearrangement links TRBV6-1 to TRBJ2-7, with D possibly being TRBD2 (6 bases). The CDR3 loop spans 16 amino acids. Germline-derived CDR1 and CDR2 are MNHNS and SASEGT. Trimming stripped 4 bases from V and 2 bases from J, with 18 bases between. This CDR3 reads CASSGQDAGLPYEQYF. Here the CDR3 DNA reads TGTGCCAGCAGTGGCCAAGACGCGGGGCTCCCCTACGAGCAGTACTTC.

This clonotype came up many times. The gene calls are TRBV12-3 or TRBV12-4 and TRBJ1-1; weak D call: TRBD1 (5 bases). CDR3 length: 13 residues. Between the trimmed V and J ends, which lost 8 bases and 3 bases, there was a span of 13 bases. CDR3 nucleotides: TGTGCCAGCGGACCTACAGGCCACACTGAAGCTTTCTTT. This encodes CASGPTGHTEAFF.